Sequencing of this TCR beta chain was carried out in a study of human T cells and chemical hapten exposure. Time point in this sample: pre-sensitization, week 0. Noted treatment: therapeutic diphenylcyclopropenone sensitization with weekly scalp DPC. This clonotype was found a few times. V gave up 3 bases and J gave up 8 bases, with 2 bases separating them. The CDR3 extends over 9 amino acids. From germline, CDR1 is DFQATT and CDR2 SNEGSKA (reference sequence). TCRdb redid the calling of the RACE reads with MiXCR, one entry per CDR3 protein. Counted here are around 120,000 distinct CDR3 sequences, less than 15% occurring once; the ten biggest clones make up 2.8%.

The chain employs TRBV20-1 and TRBJ2-1; D remains ambiguous. Sample: whole blood, taken in connection with sensitization to the hapten diphenylcyclopropenone (DPC). The receptor comes from a woman aged 18-29 years with alopecia areata. Some clones in this sample may be carry-over from other donors' samples. This CDR3 is CSARYEQFF. CDR3 sequence (DNA): TGCAGTGCTAGGTATGAGCAGTTCTTC.